Given below is one T cell receptor beta chain in context. Trimming cost V 7 bases and J 8 bases, with 12 bases left between them. The CDR3 sequence is 13 residues long. CDR1 LNHDA and CDR2 SQIVND come from the germline V gene (reference sequence). The data were produced by immunoSEQ multiplex PCR, yet TCRdb's version contains in-frame clones alone and is incomplete. This table has over 150,000 clones, about nine tenths appearing once. This specimen comes from a study of blood T cell repertoires in COVID-19. Whole-study context: PBMCs, B-cell-depleted T cells, or T cells provided the cDNA or gDNA that made up the material.

Sequenced input: PBMCs or T cells enriched from blood (not recorded which). V gene TRBV19 combines with J gene TRBJ1-6; the D gene is possibly TRBD1 (5 bases). The sequence was collected from a woman between 25 and 40 years old who had recovered from COVID-19. In DNA, the CDR3 is TGTGCCAGTACCGGGACTGGCTATTCACCCCTCCACTTT. Its protein is CASTGTGYSPLHF.